The rows below give T cell receptor beta chains drawn from one sample of a study of shared clonotypes between healthy human individuals. TCRdb's table, derived via immunoSEQ multiplex PCR, lists solely in-frame clones and lacks some. The sample carries 2 million or so clones, about 94% recorded once. The sequenced sample was naive CD8+ T cells sorted from blood. All receptors derive from a man younger than 35 in good health. CDR3s include the opening cysteine and the closing phenylalanine or tryptophan. The D gene is left open where the match is weak. Rows give clone size only sometimes, using once, few, many, or a class for an expanded clone.

v_call	d_call	j_call	clone_size	cdr3_nt	cdr3_aa
TRBV7-9	NA	TRBJ1-4	NA	TGTGCCAGCAGCTTTGGGGAAAAACTGTTTTTT	CASSFGEKLFF
TRBV7-2	NA	TRBJ2-3	NA	TGTGCCAGCAGCCACCCCCTATTGGGGGCCCCTAGCACAGATACGCAGTATTTT	CASSHPLLGAPSTDTQYF
TRBV27	TRBD2	TRBJ2-3	once	TGTGCCAGCAGTTTATGGGCTAGCGGGGGCCCAGATACGCAGTATTTT	CASSLWASGGPDTQYF
TRBV7-9	TRBD2	TRBJ2-3	NA	TGTGCCAGCAGTCTAAGACTAGCGGGAGACGCAGATACGCAGTATTTT	CASSLRLAGDADTQYF
TRBV5-1	TRBD1	TRBJ1-1	NA	TGCGCCAGCAGCTTGGCCCCCGGAACAGGGGCCACTGAAGCTTTCTTT	CASSLAPGTGATEAFF
TRBV13	TRBD2	TRBJ2-3	once	TGTGCCAGCAGCTTCCAAGCGGGGACTAGGGATACGCAGTATTTT	CASSFQAGTRDTQYF
TRBV27	NA	TRBJ1-3	NA	TGTGCCAGCAGTTTAGCGACGGGGGGCATCCTATATTTT	CASSLATGGILYF
TRBV15	NA	TRBJ1-1	NA	TGTGCCACCAGCAGAGATGGCCAGATGAACACTGAAGCTTTCTTT	CATSRDGQMNTEAFF
TRBV11-3	TRBD2	TRBJ2-2	NA	TGTGCCAGCAGCCTGGGGGGACTATCGGCCGGGGAGCTGTTTTTT	CASSLGGLSAGELFF
TRBV5-1	TRBD1	TRBJ1-1	NA	TGCGCCAGCAGCTTTCGACAGGGTACAGAAGCTTTCTTT	CASSFRQGTEAFF
TRBV9	NA	TRBJ2-3	NA	TGTGCCAGCAGCGTAGACGGCCGGGGAGAAGATACGCAGTATTTT	CASSVDGRGEDTQYF
TRBV13	NA	TRBJ1-1	NA	TGTGCCAGCAGCCTCCGGGATATGAACACTGAAGCTTTCTTT	CASSLRDMNTEAFF
TRBV7-8	NA	TRBJ2-7	NA	TGTGCCAGCAGCCCCGACATGCGGGACCGTGAGCAGTACTTC	CASSPDMRDREQYF
TRBV21-1	NA	TRBJ2-7	NA	TGTGCCAGCAGCAAAGGCACACAGGGATCCTACGAGCAGTACTTC	CASSKGTQGSYEQYF
TRBV27	TRBD1	TRBJ2-7	NA	TGTGCCAGCAGCCCTGCTACAGGGGAGAAGGACTACGAGCAGTACTTC	CASSPATGEKDYEQYF
TRBV4-3	NA	TRBJ2-5	NA	TGCGCCAGCAGCCAAGAGGGGGGGCCGCAGGAGACCCAGTACTTC	CASSQEGGPQETQYF
TRBV27	TRBD1	TRBJ1-6	few	TGTGCCAGCAGTATGCCTCTGACAGGGGGCGTAGGTTCACCCCTCCACTTT	CASSMPLTGGVGSPLHF
TRBV4-3	NA	TRBJ2-1	NA	TGCGCCAGCAGCCAGGTGGGATCCTACAATGAGCAGTTCTTC	CASSQVGSYNEQFF
TRBV4-2	NA	TRBJ1-1	few	TGTGCCAGCAGCCAGGGGCCGGGCACTGAAGCTTTCTTT	CASSQGPGTEAFF
TRBV18	NA	TRBJ1-1	NA	TGTGCCAGCTCACCTGGAATTCAGGGGAACACTGAAGCTTTCTTT	CASSPGIQGNTEAFF
TRBV12-5	TRBD1	TRBJ1-5	NA	TGTGCTAGTGGTTTGATGAGGGACAGGCATTATAGCAATCAGCCCCAGCATTTT	CASGLMRDRHYSNQPQHF
TRBV28	NA	TRBJ2-7	NA	TGTGCCAGCAGTCCTCACGGCGAGCAGTACTTC	CASSPHGEQYF
TRBV5-3	NA	TRBJ2-5	NA	TGTGCCAGAAGCAGGGACCAGGAGGGACGTCAAGAGACCCAGTACTTC	CARSRDQEGRQETQYF
TRBV9	NA	TRBJ2-7	many	TGTGCCAGCAGCGTAGGAGGGGGAACCTACGAGCAGTACTTC	CASSVGGGTYEQYF
TRBV30	NA	TRBJ2-7	NA	TGTGCCTGGACGCAGGGGATCGGCTACGAGCAGTACTTC	CAWTQGIGYEQYF
TRBV27	TRBD1	TRBJ1-1	NA	TGTGCCAGCAGTCCCTCTCCCGGGACAGGGAACACTGAAGCTTTCTTT	CASSPSPGTGNTEAFF
TRBV4-1	NA	TRBJ1-1	NA	TGCGCCAGCAGCCTAAGTCAGGGGAACACTGAAGCTTTCTTT	CASSLSQGNTEAFF
TRBV30	NA	TRBJ2-2	once	TGTGCCTGGAGTGTAGCCGGGGAGCTGTTTTTT	CAWSVAGELFF
TRBV7-6	NA	TRBJ2-2	NA	TGTGCCAGCAGCTTTACAGGGAAGGTCGACGGGGAGCTGTTTTTT	CASSFTGKVDGELFF
TRBV19	TRBD2	TRBJ2-2	NA	TGTGCCAGTAGTCAGCGGGGGTGGAACACCGGGGAGCTGTTTTTT	CASSQRGWNTGELFF
TRBV11-2	TRBD2	TRBJ2-7	few	TGTGCCAGCAGCCAGGCGGGAGTGCGGGAGCAGTACTTC	CASSQAGVREQYF
TRBV28	TRBD1	TRBJ2-7	NA	TGTGCCAGCAGTAACAGGGGGATGGGCTACGAGCAGTACTTC	CASSNRGMGYEQYF
TRBV27	TRBD1	TRBJ1-1	NA	TGTGCCAGTACAGGGGGCCTGAACACTGAAGCTTTCTTT	CASTGGLNTEAFF
TRBV28	NA	TRBJ2-3	NA	TGTGCCAGCAGTTCTGAGACGCCCGTGGTTTTTCGGGATACGCAGTATTTT	CASSSETPVVFRDTQYF
TRBV10-3	TRBD1	TRBJ1-1	NA	TGTGCCATCAGTGAAGCAGGGGGGCAAACTGAAGCTTTCTTT	CAISEAGGQTEAFF
TRBV28	TRBD1	TRBJ2-5	NA	TGTGCCAGCAGCCAATTCCGGGACAGTCACCAAGAGACCCAGTACTTC	CASSQFRDSHQETQYF
TRBV6-5	NA	TRBJ1-6	NA	TGTGCCAGCAGTTACACGGAGGGGTTTTCACCCCTCCACTTT	CASSYTEGFSPLHF
TRBV5-5	TRBD2	TRBJ2-3	NA	TGTGCCAGCAGCTTGTCCCCAGCGGGAGGGCCCGGGACAGATACGCAGTATTTT	CASSLSPAGGPGTDTQYF
TRBV9	NA	TRBJ2-3	NA	TGTGCCAGCAGCGTAGATTATGTAGGGGACACAGATACGCAGTATTTT	CASSVDYVGDTDTQYF
TRBV5-1	NA	TRBJ2-1	NA	TGCGCCAGCAGCCCGGTGCGGGCCTCAAACAATGAGCAGTTCTTC	CASSPVRASNNEQFF